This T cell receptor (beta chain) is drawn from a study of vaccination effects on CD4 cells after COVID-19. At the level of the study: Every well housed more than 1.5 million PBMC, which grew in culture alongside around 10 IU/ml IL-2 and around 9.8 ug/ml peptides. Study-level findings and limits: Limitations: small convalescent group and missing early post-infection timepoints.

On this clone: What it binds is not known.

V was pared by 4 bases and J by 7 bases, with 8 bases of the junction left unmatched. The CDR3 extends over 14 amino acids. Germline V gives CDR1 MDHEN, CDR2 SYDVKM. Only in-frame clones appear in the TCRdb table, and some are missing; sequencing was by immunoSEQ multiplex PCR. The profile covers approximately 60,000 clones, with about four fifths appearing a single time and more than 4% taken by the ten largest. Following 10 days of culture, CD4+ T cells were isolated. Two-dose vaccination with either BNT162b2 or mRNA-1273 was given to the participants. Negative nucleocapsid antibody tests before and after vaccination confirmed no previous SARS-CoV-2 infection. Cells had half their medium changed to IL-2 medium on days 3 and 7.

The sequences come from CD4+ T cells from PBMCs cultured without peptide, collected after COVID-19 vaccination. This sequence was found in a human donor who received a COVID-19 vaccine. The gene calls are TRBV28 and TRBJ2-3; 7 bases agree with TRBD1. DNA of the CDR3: TGTGCCAGCAGTTCCGGGACAGCTTTGAATACGCAGTATTTT. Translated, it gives CASSSGTALNTQYF.